Presented here are 22 T cell receptor beta chains from one specimen sequenced in a study of blood T cell repertoires in COVID-19. Clones were sequenced by immunoSEQ multiplex PCR, and TCRdb holds only the in-frame ones, with some missing. The table lists under 150,000 clones, 81% of them singletons. Sequenced input: peripheral blood. These receptors were taken from a human donor with acute or convalescent COVID-19. The donor label of this sample is uncertain.

This clone is a singleton in its sample. This sequence joins TRBV9 and TRBJ2-1, with a tentative D call TRBD1 (5 bases). Trimming stripped 3 bases from V and 2 bases from J, with 9 bases between. Germline assignment: CDR1 SGDLS and CDR2 YYNGEE. This CDR3 contains 14 residues. CDR3 nucleotides: TGTGCCAGCAGCGCAGGGAACACCTACAATGAGCAGTTCTTC. It translates to CASSAGNTYNEQFF.

This chain links TRBV18 with TRBJ1-2; possibly TRBD1 for D (5 bases). V was shortened by 2 bases and J by 5 bases, with 12 bases between the two germline ends. CDR3 length: 14 amino acids. Germline V gives CDR1 KGHSH, CDR2 LQKENI. The CDR3 protein is CASSPSGILYGYTF. CDR3 DNA sequence: TGTGCCAGCTCACCATCAGGGATTCTATATGGCTACACCTTC.

The V and J genes are TRBV27 and TRBJ1-3; D not resolved. Germline V gives CDR1 MNHEY, CDR2 SMNVEV (reference sequence). The CDR3 loop spans 11 amino acids. Between the trimmed V and J ends, which lost 7 bases and 4 bases, there was a span of 5 bases. Here the CDR3 DNA reads TGTGCCAGCACCCTGGGAAACACCATATATTTT. Protein product: CASTLGNTIYF.

Only a few counts were recorded for this clone. The CDR3 bases are TGTGCCAGCAGCTTGGTTGCAGTACAGGCTAATGAAAAACTGTTTTTT. Translation gives CASSLVAVQANEKLFF. The rearrangement joins TRBV5-6 to TRBJ1-4, with D perhaps TRBD1 (5 bases). This CDR3 is 16 amino acids long. With 0 bases removed from V and 3 bases from J, the gap between germline ends came to 12 bases. Germline V gene lookup returns CDR1 SGHDT and CDR2 YYEEEE.

The chain joins TRBV18 to TRBJ2-5, with D unresolved. The CDR3 contains 13 residues. V lost 0 bases to trimming and J lost 5 bases, with 7 bases between them. Germline V gives CDR1 KGHSH, CDR2 LQKENI. Here the CDR3 reads CASSPPISETQYF. For the CDR3, the DNA is TGTGCCAGCTCACCACCGATAAGCGAGACCCAGTACTTC.

Points on this clone: The same CDR3 can be traced to other DNA sequences in this sample. The rearrangement links TRBV7-3 to TRBJ1-1, with TRBD1 as a possible D gene (5 bases). The V end lost 2 bases, the J end lost 1 base, and 5 bases lay between the germline ends. Germline CDR1 and CDR2: SGHTA and FQGTGA. The CDR3 has 13 residues. CDR3 sequence reads: CASSLGQNTEAFF. The CDR3 nucleotides are TGTGCCAGCAGCTTAGGACAGAACACTGAAGCTTTCTTT.

CDR3 sequence reads: CASSSGTGRGNTIYF. The CDR3 DNA reads as TGCGCCAGCAGTTCCGGGACAGGGAGAGGCAACACCATATATTTT. The J gene is TRBJ1-3, the V gene TRBV10-2, with TRBD1 matching 9 bases. With 5 bases clipped from V and 7 bases from J, the junction kept 9 bases outside the gene matches. The CDR3 consists of 15 residues. The germline gives CDR1 WSHSY, CDR2 SAAADI.

The V gene is TRBV5-6, the J gene TRBJ2-2; 7 bases are shared with TRBD1. V lost 0 bases to trimming and J lost 6 bases; unmatched junction nucleotides: 5. In germline, CDR1 is SGHDT, CDR2 YYEEEE. The CDR3 contains 15 residues. The chain's CDR3 is CASSLVGGFSGELFF. CDR3 nucleotide sequence: TGTGCCAGCAGCTTGGTAGGGGGCTTTTCCGGGGAGCTGTTTTTT.

The gene calls are TRBV5-4 and TRBJ1-2, with D uncertain. Trimming took 7 bases from V and 5 from J, leaving 15 bases between them. CDR3 length: 13 residues. Germline V lookup: CDR1 SGHNT, CDR2 YYREEE (reference sequence). CDR3 in DNA: TGTGCCAGCCGCTGGAGCGCGGGGTATGGCTACACCTTC. Protein product: CASRWSAGYGYTF.

This rearrangement joins TRBV3-1 (or the pseudogene TRBV3-2) to TRBJ1-6; 8 bases agree with TRBD1. The trim removed 4 bases at V and 7 bases at J, leaving 3 bases unmatched. The CDR3 covers 14 residues. CDR1 is LGHDT and CDR2 is YNNKEL in the germline V gene (reference sequence). The CDR3 nucleotides read TGTGCCAGCAGCCGTCGGACAGGGAATTCACCCCTCCACTTT. It codes for CASSRRTGNSPLHF.

CDR3 sequence: CASSPTRAGVLHF. In nucleotides, the CDR3 is TGCGCCAGCAGCCCCACCCGGGCCGGGGTCCTCCACTTT. The V call is TRBV10-1, the J call TRBJ1-6; no clear D gene. V shed 6 bases and J shed 15 bases, with 18 bases lying between them. The CDR3 consists of 13 residues. CDR1 is WNHNN, CDR2 SYGVQD, per germline (reference sequence).

The chain recombines TRBV27 with TRBJ2-6; D may be TRBD1 (6 bases). This CDR3 region has 16 residues. The germline CDR1 and CDR2 sequences are MNHEY and SMNVEV (reference sequence). Trimming removed 6 bases at V and 0 bases at J, with 12 bases between. The CDR3 bases are TGTGCCAGCAGAAAGGACAGCAACTCTGGGGCCAACGTCCTGACTTTC. This sequence encodes CASRKDSNSGANVLTF.

CDR3 nucleotide sequence: TGTGCCAGCAGCCCCGGGACTACCAATTCAGCTTTCTTT. Protein sequence: CASSPGTTNSAFF. The chain employs TRBV6-1 and TRBJ1-1; a possible D gene is TRBD1 (5 bases). The V gene lost 6 bases and the J gene lost 10 bases, with 18 bases spanning the gap. Germline CDR1 reads MNHNS; CDR2 reads SASEGT. This CDR3 contains 13 residues.

J is TRBJ1-4 and V is TRBV19; D is ambiguous. The CDR3 has 13 amino acids. Germline V gene lookup returns CDR1 LNHDA and CDR2 SQIVND (reference sequence). V was pared by 4 bases and J by 0 bases, with 3 bases between. This chain's CDR3 is CASSTATNEKLFF. The DNA for the CDR3 is TGTGCCAGTAGTACTGCAACTAATGAAAAACTGTTTTTT. Complete variable domain (other parts from reference TRBV19 and TRBJ1-4): DGGITQSPKYLFRKEGQNVTLSCEQNLNHDAMYWYRQDPGQGLRLIYYSQIVNDFQKGDIAEGYSVSREKKESFPLTVTSAQKNPTAFYLCASSTATNEKLFFGSGTQLSVL.

The chain joins TRBV2 to TRBJ1-5, with 8 bases matching TRBD1. The CDR3 contains 15 residues. J gave up 6 bases and V 2 bases, and 6 bases lay outside the gene matches. The V gene's germline CDR1 is SNHLY and CDR2 FYNNEI. This CDR3 reads CASSENQGAGQPQHF. The CDR3 DNA reads as TGTGCCAGCAGTGAAAATCAGGGGGCGGGTCAGCCCCAGCATTTT.

The V and J genes are TRBV6-5 and TRBJ2-5, with 7 bases that match TRBD2. Per the germline V gene, CDR1 is MNHEY and CDR2 is SVGAGI. Trimming took 9 bases from V and 4 from J; bases not matched to a gene: 8. The CDR3 has 13 amino acids. The CDR3 nucleotides are TGTGCCAGTGAGGCAGGGAGGGGAGAGACCCAGTACTTC. Translated, it gives CASEAGRGETQYF.

This clone was counted once. The rearrangement joins TRBV10-2 to TRBJ1-5, with TRBD1 as a possible D gene (5 bases). V dropped 1 base and J dropped 0 bases, with 10 bases sitting between them. The CDR3 covers 16 residues. Germline values: CDR1 WSHSY, CDR2 SAAADI. The DNA of the CDR3 is TGCGCCAGCAGTGAGTTAGGACAAATTAGCAATCAGCCCCAGCATTTT. Protein: CASSELGQISNQPQHF.

This clone was counted a few times. This sample includes further DNA sequences coding for the same CDR3. V is TRBV18 and J is TRBJ1-2; TRBD1 matches at 8 bases. After removal of 0 bases from V and 7 bases from J, the junction contained 4 bases not matched to a gene. In germline, CDR1 is KGHSH, CDR2 LQKENI. This CDR3 region has 14 residues. The CDR3 is CASSPPGTGSGYTF. The CDR3 nucleotides read TGTGCCAGCTCACCACCCGGGACAGGTTCTGGCTACACCTTC.

V usage is TRBV27 and J usage is TRBJ1-1, with TRBD1 matching 12 bases. The germline V gene encodes CDR1 MNHEY and CDR2 SMNVEV (reference sequence). After removal of 5 bases from V and 4 bases from J, the junction contained 8 bases not matched to a gene. The CDR3 runs to 16 residues. The CDR3 spells CASSLGTGGWSTEAFF. CDR3 nucleotides: TGTGCCAGCAGTCTGGGGACAGGGGGCTGGAGCACTGAAGCTTTCTTT.

The rearrangement uses TRBV24-1 and TRBJ2-2, with D possibly being TRBD1 (6 bases). V lost 3 bases and J 5 bases, leaving 12 bases between the germline ends. CDR3 length: 15 residues. From germline, CDR1 is KGHDR and CDR2 SFDVKD. The CDR3 DNA sequence: TGTGCCACCAGTGATCCCGGGACAAGAACCGGGGAGCTGTTTTTT. It is translated as CATSDPGTRTGELFF.

The rearrangement joins TRBV3-1 (or the pseudogene TRBV3-2) to TRBJ1-6; D remains ambiguous. This CDR3 spans 14 amino acids. V gave up 1 base and J gave up 9 bases, with 10 bases separating them. Looked up from germline, CDR1 is LGHDT and CDR2 is YNNKEL (reference sequence). CDR3 DNA sequence: TGTGCCAGCAGCCAAGCGTCACGGGGTTCACCCCTCCACTTT. Its translation: CASSQASRGSPLHF.

This clone was seen just once. The chain joins TRBV5-1 to TRBJ1-4, with unresolved D. Trimming stripped 0 bases from V and 4 bases from J, with 7 bases between. The CDR3 loop spans 14 amino acids. Germline CDR1 and CDR2: SGHRS and YFSETQ. CDR3 sequence reads: CASSLGRVNEKLFF. The CDR3 DNA follows: TGCGCCAGCAGCTTGGGCCGGGTTAATGAAAAACTGTTTTTT.